A selection of T cell receptor beta chains follows, all from one sample in a study of OX40 agonist ivuxolimab in advanced cancers. Method: immunoSEQ multiplex PCR; TCRdb's copy keeps in-frame clones and lacks some. In the table there are 92,000 or so clones, about 84% of which are singletons. The source material was CD4+ or CD8+ T cells sorted from blood, sampled in a trial of the OX40 agonist ivuxolimab. These receptors originate from an adult with an advanced solid tumor such as melanoma, head and neck, liver or kidney cancer. Both conserved end residues are part of each CDR3. Each record gives: V gene, J gene, CDR3 protein.

TRBV28,TRBJ2-7,CASSLGVGEQYF
TRBV10-3,TRBJ2-1,CAIGLAGANEQFF
TRBV10-3,TRBJ2-7,CAISESRDYEQYF
TRBV5-6,TRBJ1-1,CASSTQGVATEAFF
TRBV4-3,TRBJ1-2,CASSPESTNYGYTF
TRBV25-1,TRBJ2-1,CASSGGRGSKEFF
TRBV18,TRBJ1-1,CASSPSRVGGTEAFF
TRBV4-1,TRBJ1-6,CASSQEGQAHSPLHF
TRBV11-2,TRBJ2-3,CASSLAGVGTDTQYF
TRBV5-8,TRBJ2-1,CASSLIPSGKGGEQFF
TRBV29-1,TRBJ2-3,CSVDFGGGTSTDTQYF
TRBV7-2,TRBJ2-1,CASSLGSRSGSADEQFF
TRBV6-1,TRBJ2-7,CASSESRQQYF
TRBV2,TRBJ2-3,CASSQGASTDTQYF
TRBV7-6,TRBJ2-1,CASSLALLGGDEQFF
TRBV5-1,TRBJ1-3,CASSLQGLGNTIYF